Listed below are T cell receptor beta chains from one sample, sequenced in a study of blood T cells in healthy people across ages. TCRdb processed the 5' RACE reads anew with MiXCR; each CDR3 protein has one entry. The sample yields about 930,000 distinct CDR3 sequences, approximately 32% seen once. The same sample was also studied in work on T cells of mothers and their children.

Sequenced: blood. The receptors were gathered from a woman in her thirties or forties in good health. CDR3s include the opening cysteine and the closing phenylalanine or tryptophan. The order of the fields is V gene, D gene, J gene, clone size, CDR3 protein, CDR3 DNA. D genes are given only for firm matches. Expanded clones get a size class; other rows say once, few or many, or leave the size out.

v_call: TRBV12-3/TRBV12-4; d_call: TRBD2; j_call: TRBJ2-3; clone_size: few; cdr3_aa: CASNLSGGDTQYF; cdr3_nt: TGTGCCAGCAACTTAAGCGGGGGAGATACGCAGTATTTT
v_call: TRBV6-6; d_call: TRBD2; j_call: TRBJ2-3; clone_size: NA; cdr3_aa: CASSPGGGGADTQYF; cdr3_nt: TGTGCCAGCAGTCCAGGTGGGGGAGGGGCAGATACGCAGTATTTT
v_call: TRBV11-3; d_call: NA; j_call: TRBJ2-7; clone_size: NA; cdr3_aa: CASSNGRGDLSYEQYF; cdr3_nt: TGTGCCAGCAGTAATGGGCGTGGGGACCTCTCCTACGAGCAGTACTTC
v_call: TRBV25-1; d_call: NA; j_call: TRBJ1-2; clone_size: many; cdr3_aa: CASSEQVYGYTF; cdr3_nt: TGTGCCAGCAGTGAACAGGTTTATGGCTACACCTTC
v_call: TRBV27; d_call: NA; j_call: TRBJ1-4; clone_size: NA; cdr3_aa: CASSSRGRGKLFF; cdr3_nt: TGTGCCAGCAGTTCCAGGGGACGAGGGAAACTGTTTTTT
v_call: TRBV21-1; d_call: NA; j_call: TRBJ2-2; clone_size: NA; cdr3_aa: CASSKTGLNTGELFF; cdr3_nt: TGTGCCAGCAGCAAAACTGGCCTGAACACCGGGGAGCTGTTTTTT
v_call: TRBV12-3/TRBV12-4; d_call: NA; j_call: TRBJ2-3; clone_size: NA; cdr3_aa: CASSLEGRRADTQYF; cdr3_nt: TGTGCCAGCAGTTTAGAAGGGAGGAGAGCAGATACGCAGTATTTT
v_call: TRBV4-3; d_call: TRBD2; j_call: TRBJ2-7; clone_size: few; cdr3_aa: CASSQDFGMGGSGEQYF; cdr3_nt: TGCGCCAGCAGCCAAGATTTTGGGATGGGGGGGTCGGGCGAGCAGTACTTC
v_call: TRBV12-3/TRBV12-4; d_call: NA; j_call: TRBJ1-5; clone_size: NA; cdr3_aa: CASSLSWQPQHF; cdr3_nt: TGTGCCAGCAGTTTATCTTGGCAGCCCCAGCATTTT
v_call: TRBV7-9; d_call: NA; j_call: TRBJ1-5; clone_size: few; cdr3_aa: CASSSGAFGNQPQHF; cdr3_nt: TGTGCCAGCAGCTCCGGCGCGTTTGGCAATCAGCCCCAGCATTTT
v_call: TRBV20-1; d_call: TRBD2; j_call: TRBJ2-7; clone_size: NA; cdr3_aa: CSARDSGRDLYEQYF; cdr3_nt: TGCAGTGCTAGGGATAGCGGGAGGGATCTCTACGAGCAGTACTTC
v_call: TRBV6-5; d_call: TRBD1; j_call: TRBJ1-1; clone_size: few; cdr3_aa: CASSKPQGSGEAFF; cdr3_nt: TGTGCCAGCAGTAAGCCACAGGGGTCGGGTGAAGCTTTCTTT
v_call: TRBV7-3; d_call: NA; j_call: TRBJ2-3; clone_size: NA; cdr3_aa: CASSFSSRDTDTQYF; cdr3_nt: TGTGCCAGCAGCTTCTCCTCGAGGGACACAGATACGCAGTATTTT
v_call: TRBV7-3; d_call: NA; j_call: TRBJ1-2; clone_size: few; cdr3_aa: CASSFPGAGGYTF; cdr3_nt: TGTGCCAGCAGCTTCCCAGGGGCGGGAGGCTACACCTTC
v_call: TRBV9; d_call: TRBD1; j_call: TRBJ2-3; clone_size: many; cdr3_aa: CASSVGTGTDTQYF; cdr3_nt: TGTGCCAGCAGCGTTGGGACAGGGACAGATACGCAGTATTTT
v_call: TRBV3-1; d_call: TRBD1; j_call: TRBJ1-1; clone_size: few; cdr3_aa: CASSHSFGTGEAFF; cdr3_nt: TGTGCCAGCAGCCATTCTTTTGGGACAGGTGAAGCTTTCTTT
v_call: TRBV4-3; d_call: NA; j_call: TRBJ1-5; clone_size: few; cdr3_aa: CASSQDITEVSNQPQHF; cdr3_nt: TGCGCCAGCAGCCAAGATATAACCGAAGTTAGCAATCAGCCCCAGCATTTT
v_call: TRBV7-2; d_call: NA; j_call: TRBJ2-7; clone_size: many; cdr3_aa: CASSLFQSPDGEQYF; cdr3_nt: TGTGCCAGCAGCCTTTTCCAAAGCCCCGACGGGGAGCAGTACTTC
v_call: TRBV6-5; d_call: NA; j_call: TRBJ2-3; clone_size: NA; cdr3_aa: CASRRQGTDTQYF; cdr3_nt: TGTGCCAGCCGGCGTCAGGGCACAGATACGCAGTATTTT
v_call: TRBV12-3/TRBV12-4; d_call: NA; j_call: TRBJ1-1; clone_size: many; cdr3_aa: CASSLNLMRNTEAFF; cdr3_nt: TGTGCCAGCAGTTTAAACCTTATGCGGAACACTGAAGCTTTCTTT
v_call: TRBV9; d_call: TRBD2; j_call: TRBJ2-1; clone_size: NA; cdr3_aa: CASSLLSGRPGEQFF; cdr3_nt: TGTGCCAGCAGCCTCTTAAGCGGGAGGCCAGGTGAGCAGTTCTTC
v_call: TRBV7-8; d_call: TRBD1; j_call: TRBJ2-5; clone_size: NA; cdr3_aa: CASSARPGQSQETQYF; cdr3_nt: TGTGCCAGCAGCGCACGCCCGGGACAGTCCCAAGAGACCCAGTACTTC
v_call: TRBV4-1; d_call: NA; j_call: TRBJ1-1; clone_size: NA; cdr3_aa: CASSQKGIGTEAFF; cdr3_nt: TGCGCCAGCAGCCAAAAGGGGATAGGGACTGAAGCTTTCTTT
v_call: TRBV10-2; d_call: NA; j_call: TRBJ2-6; clone_size: many; cdr3_aa: CASKGTPGDSGANVLTF; cdr3_nt: TGCGCCAGCAAGGGGACACCTGGGGACTCTGGGGCCAACGTCCTGACTTTC
v_call: TRBV3-1; d_call: TRBD2; j_call: TRBJ2-7; clone_size: many; cdr3_aa: CASSHRPRDYPSYEQYF; cdr3_nt: TGTGCCAGCAGCCATAGACCCAGGGACTACCCCTCCTACGAGCAGTACTTC
v_call: TRBV5-6; d_call: NA; j_call: TRBJ1-2; clone_size: few; cdr3_aa: CASSLWRTIGNPSRGNYGYTF; cdr3_nt: TGTGCCAGCAGCTTGTGGCGTACAATCGGGAATCCGTCGAGGGGTAACTATGGCTACACCTTC
v_call: TRBV29-1; d_call: NA; j_call: TRBJ2-1; clone_size: NA; cdr3_aa: CSVVSFGSYNGQFF; cdr3_nt: TGCAGCGTTGTAAGCTTTGGCTCCTACAATGGGCAGTTCTTC
v_call: TRBV6-1; d_call: NA; j_call: TRBJ2-1; clone_size: NA; cdr3_aa: CASAWGTTGDEQFF; cdr3_nt: TGTGCCAGCGCTTGGGGGACGACCGGGGATGAGCAGTTCTTC
v_call: TRBV12-3/TRBV12-4; d_call: NA; j_call: TRBJ2-6; clone_size: few; cdr3_aa: CASSPGQGRSSGANVLTF; cdr3_nt: TGTGCCAGCAGTCCCGGTCAGGGACGCTCCTCTGGGGCCAACGTCCTGACTTTC
v_call: TRBV5-4; d_call: TRBD1; j_call: TRBJ2-5; clone_size: NA; cdr3_aa: CASSPRPGQAGVETQYF; cdr3_nt: TGTGCCAGCAGCCCGAGACCGGGACAGGCAGGGGTAGAGACCCAGTACTTC
v_call: TRBV2; d_call: TRBD1; j_call: TRBJ1-2; clone_size: NA; cdr3_aa: CASRVPGQAYGYTF; cdr3_nt: TGTGCCAGCAGGGTCCCGGGACAGGCATATGGCTACACCTTC
v_call: TRBV14; d_call: TRBD1; j_call: TRBJ2-7; clone_size: NA; cdr3_aa: CASSPFTGTGGHEQYF; cdr3_nt: TGTGCCAGCAGCCCTTTCACCGGGACAGGGGGCCACGAGCAGTACTTC
v_call: TRBV19; d_call: NA; j_call: TRBJ1-2; clone_size: NA; cdr3_aa: CASRTGIAGYTF; cdr3_nt: TGTGCCAGTAGGACAGGTATCGCTGGCTACACCTTC
v_call: TRBV24-1; d_call: NA; j_call: TRBJ2-1; clone_size: few; cdr3_aa: CATSPHGSSYNEQFF; cdr3_nt: TGTGCCACCAGCCCCCATGGGAGCTCCTACAATGAGCAGTTCTTC
v_call: TRBV6-2/TRBV6-3; d_call: TRBD1; j_call: TRBJ2-1; clone_size: many; cdr3_aa: CASGLQRDREPFF; cdr3_nt: TGTGCCAGCGGCCTTCAACGCGACAGGGAGCCGTTCTTC
v_call: TRBV20-1; d_call: TRBD1; j_call: TRBJ2-5; clone_size: NA; cdr3_aa: CSAPPGQLTYNEQYF; cdr3_nt: TGCAGTGCTCCTCCGGGACAGTTAACCTACAATGAGCAGTACTTC
v_call: TRBV9; d_call: NA; j_call: TRBJ2-7; clone_size: few; cdr3_aa: CASSVDNYYEQYF; cdr3_nt: TGTGCCAGCAGCGTAGACAATTACTACGAGCAGTACTTC
v_call: TRBV12-3/TRBV12-4; d_call: NA; j_call: TRBJ2-1; clone_size: many; cdr3_aa: CASSLAGPTYNEQFF; cdr3_nt: TGTGCCAGCAGTTTAGCGGGACCAACCTACAATGAGCAGTTCTTC
v_call: TRBV24-1; d_call: NA; j_call: TRBJ2-3; clone_size: NA; cdr3_aa: CATSDAGQNTDTQYF; cdr3_nt: TGTGCCACCAGTGACGCGGGACAGAACACAGATACGCAGTATTTT
v_call: TRBV28; d_call: TRBD2; j_call: TRBJ2-3; clone_size: NA; cdr3_aa: CASSPWSGGTDAQYF; cdr3_nt: TGTGCCAGCTCCCCGTGGAGCGGGGGGACAGATGCGCAGTATTTT
v_call: TRBV7-9; d_call: NA; j_call: TRBJ1-1; clone_size: few; cdr3_aa: CASSLFRPSNTEAFF; cdr3_nt: TGTGCCAGCAGCTTATTTCGTCCGAGCAACACTGAAGCTTTCTTT
v_call: TRBV7-2; d_call: NA; j_call: TRBJ2-3; clone_size: NA; cdr3_aa: CASSPFGGAGTDTQYF; cdr3_nt: TGTGCCAGCAGCCCCTTTGGGGGCGCGGGGACAGATACGCAGTATTTT
v_call: TRBV5-1; d_call: NA; j_call: TRBJ2-7; clone_size: many; cdr3_aa: CASSLSSAYEQYF; cdr3_nt: TGCGCCAGCAGCTTGTCCTCAGCGTACGAGCAGTACTTC
v_call: TRBV5-1; d_call: TRBD1; j_call: TRBJ2-7; clone_size: NA; cdr3_aa: CASSSGQGALEQYF; cdr3_nt: TGCGCCAGCAGCTCTGGACAGGGGGCTCTCGAGCAGTACTTC
v_call: TRBV29-1; d_call: NA; j_call: TRBJ2-5; clone_size: few; cdr3_aa: CSVEISGSRQETQYF; cdr3_nt: TGCAGCGTTGAGATATCGGGGAGTCGGCAAGAGACCCAGTACTTC
v_call: TRBV29-1; d_call: TRBD1; j_call: TRBJ2-7; clone_size: many; cdr3_aa: CSADRGGEQYF; cdr3_nt: TGCAGCGCCGACAGGGGCGGCGAGCAGTACTTC
v_call: TRBV3-1; d_call: TRBD1; j_call: TRBJ1-5; clone_size: NA; cdr3_aa: CASSSQGQGRQPQHF; cdr3_nt: TGTGCCAGCAGCTCCCAGGGACAGGGAAGGCAGCCCCAGCATTTT
v_call: TRBV4-3; d_call: NA; j_call: TRBJ1-4; clone_size: NA; cdr3_aa: CASSHVTESNEKLFF; cdr3_nt: TGCGCCAGCAGCCACGTGACCGAATCTAATGAAAAACTGTTTTTT
v_call: TRBV4-1; d_call: TRBD1; j_call: TRBJ2-7; clone_size: few; cdr3_aa: CASSQDRGGTGYAEQYF; cdr3_nt: TGCGCCAGCAGCCAAGATAGAGGCGGGACAGGGTACGCCGAGCAGTACTTC
v_call: TRBV27; d_call: NA; j_call: TRBJ2-7; clone_size: many; cdr3_aa: CASSFVTQGRDEQYF; cdr3_nt: TGTGCCAGCAGTTTTGTGACCCAGGGTAGGGACGAGCAGTACTTC
v_call: TRBV7-9; d_call: NA; j_call: TRBJ2-3; clone_size: few; cdr3_aa: CASSLPGRTDTQYF; cdr3_nt: TGTGCCAGCAGCTTACCCGGCCGCACAGATACGCAGTATTTT
v_call: TRBV2; d_call: TRBD1; j_call: TRBJ1-1; clone_size: NA; cdr3_aa: CASRYRDRAEAFF; cdr3_nt: TGTGCCAGCAGATACCGGGACAGGGCAGAAGCTTTCTTT
v_call: TRBV29-1; d_call: TRBD1; j_call: TRBJ2-1; clone_size: many; cdr3_aa: CSVIGQVGNEQFF; cdr3_nt: TGCAGCGTTATTGGACAGGTCGGCAATGAGCAGTTCTTC
v_call: TRBV18; d_call: NA; j_call: TRBJ1-1; clone_size: NA; cdr3_aa: CASSPPSRGVNTEAFF; cdr3_nt: TGTGCCAGCTCACCACCGTCAAGGGGCGTGAACACTGAAGCTTTCTTT
v_call: TRBV5-1; d_call: TRBD1; j_call: TRBJ2-7; clone_size: few; cdr3_aa: CASSVRQGASDEQYF; cdr3_nt: TGCGCCAGCAGCGTACGACAGGGGGCCAGCGACGAGCAGTACTTC